This entry is about one TCR beta chain. Antigen: not known. Mismatch with germline at one junction end may stem from a read error. CDR3 length: 15 amino acids. Looked up from germline, CDR1 is MNHNS and CDR2 is SASEGT. Unique molecular identifiers were incorporated when the TCRbeta library was constructed. TCRdb re-derived calls from the PCR reads in MiXCR, one entry per CDR3 protein. The sample includes approximately 630,000 distinct CDR3 sequences, 13% of them seen just once. The source of the sample is a study of T-cell reconstitution after alpha-beta-depleted transplantation in children. General study points: Diversity of TCRbeta at day 60 was high in some patients, arising from surviving recipient T cells and thymic progenitors. The origin of alpha-beta T cells about two months after transplant was reportedly several hundred expanded graft clones. T-cell counts and diversity at one year post-transplant came mainly from newly produced T cells.

The sample consisted of PBMCs, taken before TCRalphabeta/CD19-depleted stem cell transplant. The rearrangement joins TRBV6-1 to TRBJ2-7; TRBD2 agrees at 11 bases. The TCR was taken from a girl aged 2 to 10 with congenital amegakaryocytic thrombocytopenia, due to receive a stem cell transplant. DNA for the CDR3: TGTGCCACCAGTCCGACTAGCGGGGTTTCCTACGAGCAGTACTTC. It encodes CATSPTSGVSYEQYF.